The sample holds a few counts of the clone carrying this TCR beta chain. V dropped 8 bases and J dropped 7; count of bases not matched to a gene: 14. The CDR3 length is 16 residues. Germline-derived CDR1 and CDR2 are LNHNV and YYDKDF (reference sequence). As it was prepared, the TCRbeta library received unique molecular identifiers. TCRdb passed the PCR reads through MiXCR, listing each CDR3 protein once. The table lists 450,000 to 550,000 distinct CDR3 sequences, more than 9.5% of them singletons, with 14% in the top ten. This record belongs to a study of T-cell reconstitution after alpha-beta-depleted transplantation in children.

This sequence was found in a female patient aged 2-10 years who had a stem cell transplant for aplastic anemia, so the T cells may come from the graft donor. The genes are TRBV15 and TRBJ2-1, with 10 bases identical to TRBD2. Sequencing was performed on PBMCs, mostly from graft donor cells, taken 180 days after TCRalphabeta/CD19-depleted stem cell transplant. CDR3 region: CATGVSGRSGGNEQFF. CDR3 nucleotides: TGTGCCACCGGCGTTAGCGGGAGGTCTGGGGGAAATGAGCAGTTCTTC. The full variable domain, in which reference TRBV15 and TRBJ2-1 provide the parts outside the CDR3, is DAMVIQNPRYQVTQFGKPVTLSCSQTLNHNVMYWYQQKSSQAPKLLFHYYDKDFNNEADTPDNFQSRRPNTSFCFLDIRSPGLGDTAMYLCATGVSGRSGGNEQFFGPGTRLTVL.